What follows are 21 T cell receptor beta chains derived from one specimen sequenced in a study of vaccination effects on CD4 cells after COVID-19. Antigens for these TCRs are unknown. Antigen-specific CD4+ T cell clonotypes were called by their expansion after viral peptide-pool culture in ViraFEST. At the end of 10 days of culture, CD4+ T cells were isolated. Nobody among the vaccine recipients had prior SARS-CoV-2 infection (nucleocapsid antibodies were negative). The table came from immunoSEQ multiplex PCR; TCRdb's copy has only in-frame clones and leaves some out. In the table there are roughly 25,000 clones, roughly 73% of which are singletons. The specimen was CD4+ T cells from PBMCs cultured with SARS-CoV-2 spike peptides, collected before COVID-19 vaccination. The origin of the receptors is a human donor who received a COVID-19 vaccine.

This sequence joins TRBV5-1 and TRBJ1-3; D is ambiguous. V gave up 0 bases and J gave up 6 bases, with 10 bases separating them. CDR1 is SGHRS, CDR2 YFSETQ, per germline. The CDR3 totals 14 residues. CDR3 in amino acids: CASSLDGNENTIYF. CDR3 nucleotides: TGCGCCAGCAGCTTGGATGGCAACGAAAACACCATATATTTT.

This sequence joins TRBV5-8 and TRBJ1-4; no definite D call. Germline V gives CDR1 SGHTS, CDR2 YDEGEE. V shed 2 bases and J shed 0 bases, with 8 bases lying between them. The CDR3 loop spans 15 amino acids. CDR3 residues: CASSLNRATNEKLFF. The CDR3 DNA is TGTGCCAGCAGCTTAAACAGAGCAACTAATGAAAAACTGTTTTTT.

The gene calls are TRBV19 and TRBJ1-1; D possibly corresponds to TRBD1 (6 bases). Deletions cut 3 bases from V and 4 bases from J, with 12 bases between. The CDR3 consists of 14 residues. The germline CDR1 and CDR2 sequences are LNHDA and SQIVND (reference sequence). The CDR3 is CASSIPQGATEAFF. In DNA form, the CDR3 reads TGTGCCAGTAGTATCCCACAGGGAGCCACTGAAGCTTTCTTT. Full variable domain (rest looked up from reference TRBV19 and TRBJ1-1): DGGITQSPKYLFRKEGQNVTLSCEQNLNHDAMYWYRQDPGQGLRLIYYSQIVNDFQKGDIAEGYSVSREKKESFPLTVTSAQKNPTAFYLCASSIPQGATEAFFGQGTRLTVV.

The rearrangement uses TRBV7-9 and TRBJ2-1; TRBD2 aligns across 9 bases. The CDR3 runs 15 residues. The junction had 5 bases not matched to a gene; V was cut back by 5 bases and J by 3 bases. Looked up from germline, CDR1 is SEHNR and CDR2 is FQNEAQ (reference sequence). CDR3 DNA: TGTGCCAGCAGCCCGACTAGCGGCCTCTACAATGAGCAGTTCTTC. This encodes CASSPTSGLYNEQFF.

The V and J genes are TRBV25-1 and TRBJ2-7; D unclear. CDR3 length equals 11 residues. Trimming took off 4 bases at V and 5 bases at J, with 6 bases between the two ends. Germline-derived CDR1 and CDR2 are MGHDK and SYGVNS. The CDR3 DNA follows: TGTGCCAGCAGTGCGAAGGACGAGCAGTACTTC. Translation gives CASSAKDEQYF.

The rearrangement links TRBV7-9 to TRBJ1-1, with a possible D match to TRBD1 (5 bases). From germline, CDR1 is SEHNR and CDR2 FQNEAQ (reference sequence). The CDR3 sequence is 14 residues long. V lost 5 bases and J lost 4, with 14 bases in between. The CDR3 DNA sequence: TGTGCCAGCAGCCCGTTAGCGGGGGGCACTGAAGCTTTCTTT. This sequence encodes CASSPLAGGTEAFF.

This chain uses TRBV6-4 with TRBJ2-7, with D possibly called TRBD1 or TRBD2 (5 bases each). From germline, CDR1 is MRHNA and CDR2 SNTAGT. V shed 6 bases and J shed 2 bases, with 14 bases lying between them. This CDR3 has 14 residues. CDR3 protein: CASSPDLGAYEQYF. The CDR3 DNA is TGTGCCAGCAGCCCCGACTTGGGGGCCTACGAGCAGTACTTC.

The chain carries TRBV5-6 and TRBJ2-2; no definite D call. Looked up from germline, CDR1 is SGHDT and CDR2 is YYEEEE. V shed 0 bases and J shed 5 bases, with 8 bases lying between them. The CDR3 covers 14 residues. CDR3 in DNA: TGTGCCAGCAGCTTGGGCAGGACGACCGGGGAGCTGTTTTTT. It codes for CASSLGRTTGELFF.

The chain employs TRBV16 and TRBJ1-5; D may be TRBD1 (6 bases). The CDR3 is 15 amino acids. Germline assignment: CDR1 KGHSY and CDR2 FQNENV. V was shortened by 4 bases and J by 6 bases, with 16 bases between the two germline ends. The CDR3 DNA reads TGTGCCAGCAGCCCGTCGCGGGGGGCGAGTCAGCCCCAGCATTTT. Translated: CASSPSRGASQPQHF.

The gene calls are TRBV29-1 and TRBJ2-7; no clear D. The CDR3 has 13 amino acids. The ends were cut back, 4 bases at V and 3 bases at J, with 13 bases in the middle. Germline V lookup: CDR1 SQVTM, CDR2 ANQGSEA. Here the CDR3 reads CSVALQNNYEQYF. The CDR3 bases are TGCAGCGTTGCACTACAAAATAACTACGAGCAGTACTTC.

The gene calls are TRBV6-4 and TRBJ1-1; 9 bases are a match to TRBD1. CDR1 and CDR2 from the germline V gene are MRHNA and SNTAGT. The junction had 4 bases not matched to a gene; V was cut back by 0 bases and J by 5 bases. This CDR3 is 15 amino acids long. The CDR3 spells CASSDSTGGATEAFF. The DNA of the CDR3 is TGTGCCAGCAGTGACTCTACAGGGGGCGCGACTGAAGCTTTCTTT.

In its sample, this clone was seen a few times. The chain joins TRBV27 to TRBJ2-2; 7 bases match TRBD1. The ends lost 6 bases at V and 0 bases at J; junction bases unmatched: 13. Germline V CDR1 and CDR2: MNHEY, SMNVEV (reference sequence). This CDR3 region has 18 residues. The CDR3 region is CASRPSLGQGANTGELFF. DNA for the CDR3: TGTGCCAGCAGACCTAGTTTGGGCCAGGGGGCGAACACCGGGGAGCTGTTTTTT.

The chain joins TRBV11-2 to TRBJ2-5; D is undetermined. Trimming removed 0 bases from V and 3 bases from J, with 8 bases in between. Germline V gives CDR1 SGHAT, CDR2 FQNNGV. CDR3 size: 14 residues. The CDR3 loop reads CASSLDRWKETQYF. The CDR3 DNA is TGTGCCAGCAGCTTAGATCGATGGAAAGAGACCCAGTACTTC.

The V call is TRBV6-5, the J call TRBJ2-7; possibly TRBD1 for D (5 bases). This CDR3 has 13 amino acids. CDR1 is MNHEY and CDR2 is SVGAGI in the germline V gene. Trimming removed 2 bases from V and 6 bases from J, with 11 bases in between. As DNA, the CDR3 is TGTGCCAGCAGTTACCTAGACAGACCCGAGCAGTACTTC. Translated: CASSYLDRPEQYF.

The chain recombines TRBV5-1 with TRBJ2-2; 14 bases are a match to TRBD2. Trimming took 9 bases from V and 3 from J; bases not matched to a gene: 7. Germline CDR1 SGHRS, CDR2 YFSETQ. The CDR3 is made up of 16 amino acids. DNA of the CDR3: TGCGCCACCACCAGGGGACTAGCGGGGGACACCGGGGAGCTGTTTTTT. It specifies CATTRGLAGDTGELFF. The whole variable domain, filled in from reference TRBV5-1 and TRBJ2-2, reads KAGVTQTPRYLIKTRGQQVTLSCSPISGHRSVSWYQQTPGQGLQFLFEYFSETQRNKGNFPGRFSGRQFSNSRSEMNVSTLELGDSALYLCATTRGLAGDTGELFFGEGSRLTVL.

V gene TRBV5-6 combines with J gene TRBJ2-5; D not resolved. CDR3 length: 14 amino acids. CDR1 is SGHDT and CDR2 is YYEEEE in the germline V gene. The V end was cut by 4 bases, the J end by 7 bases, with 17 bases between. The CDR3 region has the DNA TGTGCCAGCAGCGTAGGAACAAGGATAGGGACCCAGTACTTC. It is translated as CASSVGTRIGTQYF.

The gene calls are TRBV6-2 or TRBV6-3 and TRBJ2-1; tentatively, D is TRBD2 (6 bases). The CDR3 sequence is 16 residues long. V dropped 5 bases and J dropped 7 bases, with 21 bases sitting between them. Germline CDR1 MNHEY, CDR2 SVGEGT. CDR3 in amino acids: CASSPSRGGGNNEQFF. The CDR3 DNA reads as TGTGCCAGCAGTCCCTCGCGGGGAGGAGGGAATAATGAGCAGTTCTTC.

CDR3 bases: TGTGCCAGCACCCCCAGGGGAGGTGGAAACACCATATATTTT. Translation gives CASTPRGGGNTIYF. The chain recombines TRBV3-1 (or the pseudogene TRBV3-2) with TRBJ1-3; maybe TRBD1 (6 bases). Trimming left V 7 bases short and J 3 bases short, with 13 bases between. Germline CDR1 is LGHDT and CDR2 is YNNKEL (reference sequence). There are 14 residues in the CDR3.

The chain joins TRBV18 to TRBJ2-2; 8 bases align to TRBD1. CDR1 and CDR2 from the germline V gene are KGHSH and LQKENI. This CDR3 comprises 14 residues. Unmatched junction bases numbered 2, after V lost 3 bases and J lost 5 bases. The CDR3 nucleotides read TGTGCCAGCTCACCGGGACAGGTTACCGGGGAGCTGTTTTTT. Protein product: CASSPGQVTGELFF.

This chain connects TRBV5-1 to TRBJ1-1; D is perhaps TRBD1 (5 bases). CDR1 and CDR2 from the germline V gene are SGHRS and YFSETQ. The CDR3 consists of 14 residues. The germline V and J ends were trimmed by 4 bases and 5 bases, with 15 bases remaining between them. Here the CDR3 reads CASSPEGQGTEAFF. DNA for the CDR3: TGCGCCAGCAGCCCCGAGGGTCAGGGAACTGAAGCTTTCTTT. The whole variable domain, filled in from reference TRBV5-1 and TRBJ1-1, reads KAGVTQTPRYLIKTRGQQVTLSCSPISGHRSVSWYQQTPGQGLQFLFEYFSETQRNKGNFPGRFSGRQFSNSRSEMNVSTLELGDSALYLCASSPEGQGTEAFFGQGTRLTVV.

The rearrangement joins TRBV19 to TRBJ1-2; D is uncertain. Germline CDR1 LNHDA, CDR2 SQIVND (reference sequence). V shed 2 bases and J shed 2 bases, with 6 bases lying between them. This CDR3 contains 13 residues. CDR3 coding DNA: TGTGCCAGTAGTATATGGGGAAACTATGGCTACACCTTC. This gives the protein CASSIWGNYGYTF. The complete variable domain, with remaining parts taken from reference TRBV19 and TRBJ1-2, reads DGGITQSPKYLFRKEGQNVTLSCEQNLNHDAMYWYRQDPGQGLRLIYYSQIVNDFQKGDIAEGYSVSREKKESFPLTVTSAQKNPTAFYLCASSIWGNYGYTFGSGTRLTVV.